Described below is a single T cell receptor beta chain sequence and its context. The data originate from a study of T cells after yellow fever vaccination. Each CDR3 protein gets one entry after TCRdb re-called the 5' RACE reads with MiXCR. The sample has 500,000 to 650,000 distinct CDR3 sequences, approximately 13% seen once. This CDR3 spans 16 amino acids. CDR1 and CDR2 (germline): SGHTA, FQGNSA. Deletions cut 0 bases from V and 7 bases from J, with 15 bases between. The chain couples TRBV7-2 to TRBJ2-2; D uncertain. This receptor was taken from a man aged 30 to 39 who received the YFV17D yellow fever vaccine. This specimen was PBMCs, taken on the day of the yellow fever booster vaccination. CDR3 residues: CASSLAPDSPGGELFF. The CDR3, as DNA: TGTGCCAGCAGCTTAGCCCCCGACTCTCCCGGCGGGGAGCTGTTTTTT.